This is a list of T cell receptor beta chains from one sample in a study of T cell responses to AZD1222 COVID-19 vaccine. Assay used: immunoSEQ multiplex PCR; TCRdb lists only in-frame clones, some missing. The sample has around 150,000 clones; approximately 91% are singletons. This specimen was peripheral blood, taken 28 days after the second AZD1222 dose. All receptors derive from an adult who received the AZD1222 COVID-19 vaccine. Both conserved end residues are part of each CDR3. D genes are given only for firm matches. Only part of the rows carry a size: once, few, many, or a class if the clone is expanded.

V: TRBV19; J: TRBJ1-1; size: NA; length: 13; D: NA; CDR3: CASSIDGELEAFF; DNA: TGTGCCAGTAGTATAGATGGTGAACTTGAAGCTTTCTTT
V: TRBV28; J: TRBJ1-5; size: NA; length: 13; D: NA; CDR3: CASSWQSNQPQHF; DNA: TGTGCCAGCAGTTGGCAGAGCAATCAGCCCCAGCATTTT
V: TRBV2; J: TRBJ2-3; size: NA; length: 15; D: NA; CDR3: CASSGTLPGIDTQYF; DNA: TGTGCCAGCAGTGGGACGCTTCCTGGGATAGATACGCAGTATTTT
V: TRBV3-1/TRBV3-2; J: TRBJ2-1; size: NA; length: 15; D: NA; CDR3: CASSPAGRIGNEQFF; DNA: TGTGCCAGCAGCCCCGCCGGCCGTATCGGGAATGAGCAGTTCTTC
V: TRBV5-1; J: TRBJ1-1; size: NA; length: 13; D: NA; CDR3: CASSLDLNTEAFF; DNA: TGCGCCAGCAGCTTGGACCTGAACACTGAAGCTTTCTTT
V: TRBV19; J: TRBJ1-2; size: NA; length: 15; D: NA; CDR3: CASSIVDRGRRGYTF; DNA: TGTGCCAGTAGTATAGTTGATCGGGGGCGCAGGGGCTACACCTTC
V: TRBV2; J: TRBJ2-3; size: NA; length: 13; D: NA; CDR3: CASSEAGTDTQYF; DNA: TGTGCCAGCAGTGAAGCAGGCACAGATACGCAGTATTTT
V: TRBV25-1; J: TRBJ1-6; size: NA; length: 16; D: NA; CDR3: CASSSPRQANNSPLHF; DNA: TGTGCCAGCAGTTCACCCAGACAGGCCAATAATTCACCCCTCCACTTT
V: TRBV5-4; J: TRBJ1-1; size: NA; length: 15; D: NA; CDR3: CASSSGDVPNTEAFF; DNA: TGTGCCAGCAGCTCTGGGGACGTACCGAACACTGAAGCTTTCTTT
V: TRBV7-2; J: TRBJ1-6; size: NA; length: 16; D: NA; CDR3: CASSLRGGSYNSPLHF; DNA: TGTGCCAGCAGCCTCAGGGGTGGCTCCTATAATTCACCCCTCCACTTT
V: TRBV12-3/TRBV12-4; J: TRBJ1-1; size: NA; length: 12; D: NA; CDR3: CASSPVNTEAFF; DNA: TGTGCCAGCAGTCCTGTGAACACTGAAGCTTTCTTT
V: TRBV7-6; J: TRBJ2-5; size: NA; length: 18; D: NA; CDR3: CASSRSRVWGESQETQYF; DNA: TGTGCCAGCAGCCGATCAAGGGTTTGGGGGGAGTCCCAAGAGACCCAGTACTTC
V: TRBV9; J: TRBJ2-5; size: NA; length: 16; D: NA; CDR3: CASSVALPGTLETQYF; DNA: TGTGCCAGCAGCGTAGCGCTCCCGGGGACGTTGGAGACCCAGTACTTC
V: TRBV25-1; J: TRBJ1-2; size: NA; length: 14; D: TRBD1; CDR3: CASSVQGGMNGYTF; DNA: TGTGCCAGCAGTGTTCAGGGGGGGATGAATGGCTACACCTTC
V: TRBV18; J: TRBJ1-1; size: NA; length: 14; D: NA; CDR3: CASSPPIPNTEAFF; DNA: TGTGCCAGCTCACCACCGATCCCAAACACTGAAGCTTTCTTT
V: TRBV24-1; J: TRBJ2-3; size: once; length: 14; D: NA; CDR3: CATSDFWVSDTQYF; DNA: TGTGCCACCAGTGATTTCTGGGTTTCAGATACGCAGTATTTT
V: TRBV7-3; J: TRBJ2-2; size: NA; length: 16; D: NA; CDR3: CASSPGGLPNTGELFF; DNA: TGTGCCAGCAGCCCCGGGGGGCTTCCGAACACCGGGGAGCTGTTTTTT
V: TRBV19; J: TRBJ2-6; size: NA; length: 17; D: TRBD1; CDR3: CASRQGRVRSGANVLTF; DNA: TGTGCCAGTAGACAGGGGCGTGTACGCTCTGGGGCCAACGTCCTGACTTTC
V: TRBV19; J: TRBJ1-2; size: few; length: 12; D: NA; CDR3: CATGPELLGYTF; DNA: TGTGCCACCGGCCCGGAGCTTCTTGGCTACACCTTC
V: TRBV28; J: TRBJ2-1; size: NA; length: 13; D: NA; CDR3: CASTLGLDNEQFF; DNA: TGTGCCAGCACCCTGGGACTCGACAATGAGCAGTTCTTC
V: TRBV15; J: TRBJ2-7; size: NA; length: 13; D: NA; CDR3: CATSLAIAYEQYF; DNA: TGTGCCACCAGCCTAGCGATAGCCTACGAGCAGTACTTC
V: TRBV2; J: TRBJ2-6; size: NA; length: 14; D: NA; CDR3: CASSDRAGANVLTF; DNA: TGTGCCAGCAGTGACAGGGCTGGGGCCAACGTCCTGACTTTC
V: TRBV15; J: TRBJ2-3; size: NA; length: 14; D: NA; CDR3: CATSRDLATDTQYF; DNA: TGTGCCACCAGCAGAGACCTCGCCACAGATACGCAGTATTTT
V: TRBV12-3/TRBV12-4; J: TRBJ1-1; size: NA; length: 13; D: NA; CDR3: CASRTRDNTEAFF; DNA: TGTGCCAGCAGGACAAGGGATAACACTGAAGCTTTCTTT